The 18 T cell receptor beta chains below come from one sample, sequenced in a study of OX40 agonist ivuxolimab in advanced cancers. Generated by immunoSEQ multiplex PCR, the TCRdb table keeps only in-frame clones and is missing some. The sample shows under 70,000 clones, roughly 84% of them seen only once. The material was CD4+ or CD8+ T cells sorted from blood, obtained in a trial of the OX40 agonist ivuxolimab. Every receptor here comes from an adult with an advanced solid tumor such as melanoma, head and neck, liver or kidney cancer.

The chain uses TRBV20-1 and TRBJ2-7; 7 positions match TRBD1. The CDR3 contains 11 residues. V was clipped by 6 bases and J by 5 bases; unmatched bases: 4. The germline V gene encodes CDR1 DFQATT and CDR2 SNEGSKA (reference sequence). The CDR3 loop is CSAYDRDEQYF. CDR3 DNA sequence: TGCAGTGCGTACGACAGGGACGAGCAGTACTTC.

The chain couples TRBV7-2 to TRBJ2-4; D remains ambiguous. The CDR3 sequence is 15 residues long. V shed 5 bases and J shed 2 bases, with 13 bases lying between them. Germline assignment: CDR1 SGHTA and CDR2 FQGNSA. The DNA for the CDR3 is TGTGCCAGCAGCCCGCCACGGTTGACCAAAAACATTCAGTACTTC. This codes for CASSPPRLTKNIQYF.

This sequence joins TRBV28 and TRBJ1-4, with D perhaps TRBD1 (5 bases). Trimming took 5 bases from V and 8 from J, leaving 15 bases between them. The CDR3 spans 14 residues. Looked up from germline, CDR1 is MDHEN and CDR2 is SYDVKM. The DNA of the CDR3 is TGTGCCAGCAGTGTTTCAGGGTTTTTCGAAAAACTGTTTTTT. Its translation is CASSVSGFFEKLFF.

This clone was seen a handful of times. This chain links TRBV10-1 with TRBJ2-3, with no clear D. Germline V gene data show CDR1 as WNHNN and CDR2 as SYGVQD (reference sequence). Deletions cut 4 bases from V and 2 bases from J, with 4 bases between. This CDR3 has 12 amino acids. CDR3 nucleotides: TGCGCCAGCAGTGGGACCACAGATACGCAGTATTTT. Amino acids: CASSGTTDTQYF.

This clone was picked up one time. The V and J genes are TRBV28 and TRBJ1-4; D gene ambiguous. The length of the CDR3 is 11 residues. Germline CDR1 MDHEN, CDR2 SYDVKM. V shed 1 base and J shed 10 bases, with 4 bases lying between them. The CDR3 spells CASSLSGKLFF. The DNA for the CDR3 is TGTGCCAGCAGTTTATCAGGAAAACTGTTTTTT.

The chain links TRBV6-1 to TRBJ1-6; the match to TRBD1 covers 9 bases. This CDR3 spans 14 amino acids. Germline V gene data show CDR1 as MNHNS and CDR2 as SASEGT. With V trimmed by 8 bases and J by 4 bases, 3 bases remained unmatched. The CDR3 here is CASRQGVYNSPLHF. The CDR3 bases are TGTGCCAGCCGACAGGGGGTTTATAATTCACCCCTCCACTTT.

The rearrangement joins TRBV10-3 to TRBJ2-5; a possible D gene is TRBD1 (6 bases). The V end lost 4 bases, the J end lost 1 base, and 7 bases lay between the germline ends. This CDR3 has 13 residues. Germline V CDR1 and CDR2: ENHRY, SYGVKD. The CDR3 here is CAISGQVQETQYF. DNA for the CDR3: TGTGCCATCAGTGGACAGGTCCAAGAGACCCAGTACTTC.

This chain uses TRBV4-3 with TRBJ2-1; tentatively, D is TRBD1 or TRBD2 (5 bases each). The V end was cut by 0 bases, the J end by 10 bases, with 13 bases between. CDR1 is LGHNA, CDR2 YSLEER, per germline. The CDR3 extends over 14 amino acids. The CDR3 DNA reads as TGCGCCAGCAGCCAAGAGGTGGGGCGGGTGGAGCAGTTCTTC. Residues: CASSQEVGRVEQFF.

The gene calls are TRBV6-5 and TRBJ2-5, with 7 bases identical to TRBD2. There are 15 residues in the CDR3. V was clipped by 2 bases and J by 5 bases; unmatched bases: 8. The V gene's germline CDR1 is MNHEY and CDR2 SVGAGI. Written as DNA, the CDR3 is TGTGCCAGCAGTTACACGGTCCAGGGAGGGGAGACCCAGTACTTC. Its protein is CASSYTVQGGETQYF.

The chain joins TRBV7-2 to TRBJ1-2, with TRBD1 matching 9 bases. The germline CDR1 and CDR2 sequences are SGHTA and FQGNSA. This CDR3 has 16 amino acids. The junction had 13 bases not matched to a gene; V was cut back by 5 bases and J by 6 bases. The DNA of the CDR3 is TGTGCCAGCAGCACAACGATCCGGGACAGGGTTAATGGCTACACCTTC. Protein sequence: CASSTTIRDRVNGYTF.

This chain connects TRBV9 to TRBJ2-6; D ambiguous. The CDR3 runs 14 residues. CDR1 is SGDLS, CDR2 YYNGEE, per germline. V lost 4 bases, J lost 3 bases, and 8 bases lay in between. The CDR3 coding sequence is TGTGCCAGCAGCCCTGCGGTTGGGGCCAACGTCCTGACTTTC. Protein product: CASSPAVGANVLTF.

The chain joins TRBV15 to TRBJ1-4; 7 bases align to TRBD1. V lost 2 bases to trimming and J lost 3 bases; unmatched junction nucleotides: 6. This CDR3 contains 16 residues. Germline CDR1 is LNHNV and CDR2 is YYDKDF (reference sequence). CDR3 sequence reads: CATSRTDRPANEKLFF. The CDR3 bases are TGTGCCACCAGCAGAACGGACAGGCCGGCTAATGAAAAACTGTTTTTT.

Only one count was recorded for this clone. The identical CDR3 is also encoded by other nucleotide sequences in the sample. The CDR3 here is CASSPGRNYGYTF. The CDR3 nucleotides read TGTGCCAGCAGCCCCGGCAGGAACTATGGCTACACCTTC. This chain uses TRBV7-2 with TRBJ1-2; D gene unclear. Per the germline V gene, CDR1 is SGHTA and CDR2 is FQGNSA. The CDR3 length is 13 residues. V lost 5 bases, J lost 2 bases, and 9 bases lay in between.

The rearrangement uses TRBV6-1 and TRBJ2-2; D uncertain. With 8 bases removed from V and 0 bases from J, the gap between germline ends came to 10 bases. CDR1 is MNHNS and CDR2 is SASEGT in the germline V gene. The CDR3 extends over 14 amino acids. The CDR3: CASDFPSNTGELFF. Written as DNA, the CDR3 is TGTGCCAGCGATTTCCCTTCGAACACCGGGGAGCTGTTTTTT.

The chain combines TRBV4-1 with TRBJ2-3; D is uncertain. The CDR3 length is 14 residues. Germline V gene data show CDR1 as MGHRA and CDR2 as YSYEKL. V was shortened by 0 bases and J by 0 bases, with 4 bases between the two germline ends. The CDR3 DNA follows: TGCGCCAGCAGCCAAGAAGCTAGCACAGATACGCAGTATTTT. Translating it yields CASSQEASTDTQYF.

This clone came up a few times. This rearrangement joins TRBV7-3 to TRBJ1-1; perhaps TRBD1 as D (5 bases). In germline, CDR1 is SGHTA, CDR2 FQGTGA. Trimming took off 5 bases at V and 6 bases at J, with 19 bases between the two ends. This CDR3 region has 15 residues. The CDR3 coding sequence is TGTGCCAGCAGCGTCTCCCCTGGACTAGGGGCTGAAGCTTTCTTT. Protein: CASSVSPGLGAEAFF.

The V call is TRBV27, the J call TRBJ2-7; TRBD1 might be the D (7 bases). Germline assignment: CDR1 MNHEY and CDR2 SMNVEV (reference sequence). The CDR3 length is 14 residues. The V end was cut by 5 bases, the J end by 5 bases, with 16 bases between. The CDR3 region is CASSQTGRFHEQYF. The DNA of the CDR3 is TGTGCCAGCAGTCAGACAGGGAGGTTCCACGAGCAGTACTTC.

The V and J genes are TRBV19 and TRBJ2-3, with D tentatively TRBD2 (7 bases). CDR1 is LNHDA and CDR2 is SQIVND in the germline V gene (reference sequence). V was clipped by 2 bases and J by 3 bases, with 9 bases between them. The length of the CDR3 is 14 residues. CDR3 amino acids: CASSIRGGTDTQYF. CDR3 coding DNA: TGTGCCAGTAGTATAAGGGGGGGAACAGATACGCAGTATTTT.